This TCR beta chain is from a study of T-cell memory formation after mild COVID-19. For the study at large: TCR clusters mostly belonged to single donors.

In its sample, this clonotype was seen many times. As yet, its antigen is unknown. Whole-study findings and limits: There was a balanced CD4/CD8 profile in clones contracting day 15 to 85, and later expanders leaned CD4+. Specificity for SARS-CoV-2 was not confirmed among the second-wave clones peaking on day 37.

5'RACE primed at constant segments yielded TCR alpha and TCR beta cDNA libraries bearing sample barcodes and UMIs. TCRdb redid the calling of the 5' RACE reads with MiXCR, one entry per CDR3 protein. The data contain tens of thousands of distinct CDR3 sequences, more than 7% of them singletons. The CDR3 is made up of 16 amino acids. J gave up 8 bases and V 4 bases, and 10 bases lay outside the gene matches. The germline V gene encodes CDR1 SGHRS and CDR2 YFSETQ. The clonotype originates from a man aged 18 to 30 who had mild COVID-19 (a few samples of this study predate the infection). Cell type and time point are not known. The chain has TRBV5-1 and TRBJ2-1; 12 positions agree with TRBD2. Sequenced input: PBMCs or a T cell subset sorted from them (not recorded which). The DNA for the CDR3 is TGCGCCAGCAGCGTGACTAGCGGGGGCATGGGGCATGAGCAGTTCTTC. It codes for CASSVTSGGMGHEQFF.